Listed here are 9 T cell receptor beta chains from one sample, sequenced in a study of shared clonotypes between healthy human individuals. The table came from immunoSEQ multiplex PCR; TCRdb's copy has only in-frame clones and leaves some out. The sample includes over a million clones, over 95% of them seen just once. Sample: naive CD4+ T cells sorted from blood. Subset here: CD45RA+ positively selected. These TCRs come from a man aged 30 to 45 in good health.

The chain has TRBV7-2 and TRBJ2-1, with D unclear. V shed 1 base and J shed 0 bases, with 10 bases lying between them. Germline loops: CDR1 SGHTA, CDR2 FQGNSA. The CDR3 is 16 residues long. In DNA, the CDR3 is TGTGCCAGCAGCTTAGGCAGTAGCCTCTCCTACAATGAGCAGTTCTTC. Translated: CASSLGSSLSYNEQFF. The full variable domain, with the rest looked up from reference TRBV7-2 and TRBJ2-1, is GAGVSQSPSNKVTEKGKDVELRCDPISGHTALYWYRQSLGQGLEFLIYFQGNSAPDKSGLPSDRFSAERTGGSVSTLTIQRTQQEDSAVYLCASSLGSSLSYNEQFFGPGTRLTVL.

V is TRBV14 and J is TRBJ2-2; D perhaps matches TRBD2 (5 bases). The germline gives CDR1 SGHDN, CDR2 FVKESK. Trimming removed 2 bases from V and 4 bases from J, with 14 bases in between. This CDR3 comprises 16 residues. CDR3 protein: CASSQLARSLTGELFF. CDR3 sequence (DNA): TGTGCCAGCAGCCAACTAGCTCGGTCCCTCACCGGGGAGCTGTTTTTT. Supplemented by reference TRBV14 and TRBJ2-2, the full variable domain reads EAGVTQFPSHSVIEKGQTVTLRCDPISGHDNLYWYRRVMGKEIKFLLHFVKESKQDESGMPNNRFLAERTGGTYSTLKVQPAELEDSGVYFCASSQLARSLTGELFFGEGSRLTVL.

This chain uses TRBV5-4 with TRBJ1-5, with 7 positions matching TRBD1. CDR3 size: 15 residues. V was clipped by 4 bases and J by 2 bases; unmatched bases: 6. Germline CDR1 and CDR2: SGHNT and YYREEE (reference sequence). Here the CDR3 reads CASSVQGTGNQPQHF. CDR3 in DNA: TGTGCCAGCAGCGTACAGGGGACTGGCAATCAGCCCCAGCATTTT. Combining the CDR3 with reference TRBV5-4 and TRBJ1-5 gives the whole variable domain ETGVTQSPTHLIKTRGQQVTLRCSSQSGHNTVSWYQQALGQGPQFIFQYYREEENGRGNFPPRFSGLQFPNYSSELNVNALELDDSALYLCASSVQGTGNQPQHFGDGTRLSIL.

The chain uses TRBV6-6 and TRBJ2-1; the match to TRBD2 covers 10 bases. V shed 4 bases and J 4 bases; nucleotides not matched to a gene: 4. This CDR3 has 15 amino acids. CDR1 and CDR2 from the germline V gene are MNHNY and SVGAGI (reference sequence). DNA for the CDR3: TGTGCCAGCAGTTTCACTAGCGGGGATTACAATGAGCAGTTCTTC. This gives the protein CASSFTSGDYNEQFF.

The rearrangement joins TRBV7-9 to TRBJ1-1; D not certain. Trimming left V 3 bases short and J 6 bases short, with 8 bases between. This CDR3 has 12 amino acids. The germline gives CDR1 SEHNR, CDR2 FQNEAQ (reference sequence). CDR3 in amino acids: CASSFLVSEAFF. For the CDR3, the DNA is TGTGCCAGCAGCTTTCTCGTATCTGAAGCTTTCTTT.

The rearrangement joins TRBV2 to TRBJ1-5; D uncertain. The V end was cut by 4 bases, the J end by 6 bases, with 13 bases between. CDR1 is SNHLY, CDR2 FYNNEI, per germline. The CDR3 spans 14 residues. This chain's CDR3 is CASSGRALFQPQHF. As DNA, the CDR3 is TGTGCCAGCAGTGGGAGGGCGCTTTTTCAGCCCCAGCATTTT.

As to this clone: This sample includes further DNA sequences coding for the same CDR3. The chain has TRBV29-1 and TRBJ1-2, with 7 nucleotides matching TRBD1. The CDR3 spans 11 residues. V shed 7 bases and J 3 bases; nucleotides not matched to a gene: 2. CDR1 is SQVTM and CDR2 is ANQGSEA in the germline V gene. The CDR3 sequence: CSAGTDYGYTF. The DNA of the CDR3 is TGCAGCGCGGGGACAGACTATGGCTACACCTTC.

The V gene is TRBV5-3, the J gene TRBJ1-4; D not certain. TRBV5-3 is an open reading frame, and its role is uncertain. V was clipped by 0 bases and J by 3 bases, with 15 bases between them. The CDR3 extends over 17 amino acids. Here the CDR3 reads CARSLGWLRTANEKLFF. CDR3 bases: TGTGCCAGAAGCTTGGGCTGGTTACGGACGGCTAATGAAAAACTGTTTTTT.

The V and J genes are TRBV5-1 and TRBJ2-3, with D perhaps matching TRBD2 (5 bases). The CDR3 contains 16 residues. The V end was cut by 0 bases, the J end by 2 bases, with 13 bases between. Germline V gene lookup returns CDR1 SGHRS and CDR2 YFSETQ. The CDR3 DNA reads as TGCGCCAGCAGCTTGGATCCAGCGGAGACCACAGATACGCAGTATTTT. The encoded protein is CASSLDPAETTDTQYF.